This T cell receptor (beta chain) is drawn from a study of CD8+ T cells in alopecia areata. The CDR3 sequence is 12 residues long. The germline V and J ends were trimmed by 6 bases and 6 bases, with 10 bases remaining between them. In germline, CDR1 is SGHTA, CDR2 FQGTGA. Described treatment: oral pan-JAK inhibitor, 5-10 mg twice daily. The sequencing template was cDNA reverse transcribed from extracted RNA. The table came from immunoSEQ multiplex PCR; TCRdb's copy has only in-frame clones and leaves some out. Of about 42,000 clones listed, 92% were seen once; the top ten hold approximately 20%. The clonotype originates from a human donor with alopecia areata. The specimen comprised CD8+ T cells sorted from blood, sampled at week 24, from a patient treated with tofacitinib. The genes are TRBV7-3 and TRBJ2-3; maybe TRBD1 (5 bases). DNA of the CDR3: TGTGCCAGCAGTCTGGGGCGGGATACGCAGTATTTT. Translation: CASSLGRDTQYF.